These 23 T cell receptor beta chains share one sample of origin, sequenced in a study of control samples from healthy donors and cancer patients. Sequencing was performed with immunoSEQ multiplex PCR; in TCRdb, only in-frame clones are kept and a portion is missing. The top ten hold about 10% of the sample, which has some 95,000 clones, roughly three quarters seen once. The material sequenced was blood. The origin of the receptors is a woman younger than 45 in good health.

This rearrangement joins TRBV20-1 to TRBJ1-3; D not certain. The CDR3 loop spans 13 amino acids. V was pared by 3 bases and J by 0 bases, with 6 bases between. CDR1 and CDR2 (germline): DFQATT, SNEGSKA (reference sequence). The CDR3 loop is CSASPRSGNTIYF. The CDR3 region has the DNA TGCAGTGCTAGTCCCCGCTCTGGAAACACCATATATTTT.

The chain links TRBV5-4 to TRBJ2-1, with 8 positions matching TRBD1. This CDR3 spans 15 amino acids. CDR1 is SGHNT and CDR2 is YYREEE in the germline V gene (reference sequence). The V segment lost 4 bases and the J segment 7 bases; nucleotides outside the gene matches: 10. The CDR3 DNA reads TGTGCCAGCAGCCCGGACAGGGTCATGAGGAATGAGCAGTTCTTC. Protein: CASSPDRVMRNEQFF.

The J gene is TRBJ1-5, the V gene TRBV19; TRBD1 aligns across 11 bases. CDR3 length equals 14 residues. CDR1 is LNHDA, CDR2 SQIVND, per germline (reference sequence). The V segment lost 9 bases and the J segment 5 bases; nucleotides outside the gene matches: 6. The CDR3 is CASQDRGLYQPQHF. CDR3 DNA: TGTGCCAGCCAGGACAGGGGGCTGTATCAGCCCCAGCATTTT.

The chain employs TRBV5-1 and TRBJ1-6; a possible D gene is TRBD1 (6 bases). There are 17 residues in the CDR3. V lost 5 bases and J 7 bases, leaving 22 bases between the germline ends. Germline V gives CDR1 SGHRS, CDR2 YFSETQ. For the CDR3, the DNA is TGCGCCAGCAGGGGTAGCCATTCTGCAGGGGTCAATTCACCCCTCCACTTT. The encoded protein is CASRGSHSAGVNSPLHF.

A remark on this clone: One end of the junction varies from germline; a read error may be responsible. V is TRBV6-1 and J is TRBJ2-3, with D perhaps TRBD2 (6 bases). Germline V gives CDR1 MNHNS, CDR2 SASEGT. The CDR3 contains 13 residues. CDR3 DNA sequence: TGTGCCGGCAGTGAAGTCGGGAGAGGTGCGCAGTATTTT. Translated, it gives CAGSEVGRGAQYF.

The count of this clone is one. V usage is TRBV30 and J usage is TRBJ1-4; 7 bases fit TRBD1. CDR3 length equals 13 residues. Germline loops: CDR1 GTSNPN, CDR2 SVGIG (reference sequence). The V and J ends lost 4 bases and 5 bases, in that order; junction bases with no gene match: 4. CDR3 in DNA: TGTGCCTGGAAGGGACAGAAAAATGAAAAACTGTTTTTT. As protein: CAWKGQKNEKLFF. The whole variable domain, remainder taken from reference TRBV30 and TRBJ1-4, is SQTIHQWPATLVQPVGSPLSLECTVEGTSNPNLYWYRQAAGRGLQLLFYSVGIGQISSEVPQNLSASRPQDRQFILSSKKLLLSDSGFYLCAWKGQKNEKLFFGSGTQLSVL.

The CDR3: CASNSRGENSPLHF. The CDR3 DNA reads TGTGCCAGTAATTCACGGGGGGAAAATTCACCCCTCCACTTT. The chain couples TRBV19 to TRBJ1-6; possible D gene TRBD1, 5 bases. This CDR3 spans 14 amino acids. Germline V gene data show CDR1 as LNHDA and CDR2 as SQIVND (reference sequence). Between the trimmed V and J ends, which lost 7 bases and 7 bases, there was a span of 14 bases. Full variable domain (rest looked up from reference TRBV19 and TRBJ1-6): DGGITQSPKYLFRKEGQNVTLSCEQNLNHDAMYWYRQDPGQGLRLIYYSQIVNDFQKGDIAEGYSVSREKKESFPLTVTSAQKNPTAFYLCASNSRGENSPLHFGNGTRLTVT.

V is TRBV14 and J is TRBJ2-1; D uncertain. There are 14 residues in the CDR3. CDR1 and CDR2 (germline): SGHDN, FVKESK. Trimming took off 5 bases at V and 0 bases at J, with 8 bases between the two ends. The CDR3 DNA reads TGTGCCAGCAGCTGGGGAAGCTCCTACAATGAGCAGTTCTTC. Residues: CASSWGSSYNEQFF.

The chain links TRBV19 to TRBJ1-1; D perhaps matches TRBD1 (6 bases). The length of the CDR3 is 15 residues. The V gene lost 6 bases and the J gene lost 3 bases, with 17 bases spanning the gap. The germline V gene encodes CDR1 LNHDA and CDR2 SQIVND (reference sequence). As DNA, the CDR3 is TGTGCCAGTAGAATCGGGGGCTCGGGGGACACTGAAGCTTTCTTT. This codes for CASRIGGSGDTEAFF.

The V call is TRBV2, the J call TRBJ1-3; D remains unclear. The CDR3 extends over 15 amino acids. In germline, CDR1 is SNHLY, CDR2 FYNNEI. V was trimmed by 4 bases and J by 0 bases, leaving 10 bases between them. The CDR3 sequence: CASSVVSYSGNTIYF. CDR3 bases: TGTGCCAGCAGTGTAGTCAGTTACTCTGGAAACACCATATATTTT.

The rearrangement uses TRBV29-1 and TRBJ1-2, with D possibly matching TRBD1 (5 bases). Germline-derived CDR1 and CDR2 are SQVTM and ANQGSEA. CDR3 size: 10 residues. Between the trimmed V and J ends, which lost 8 bases and 4 bases, there was a span of 8 bases. The CDR3: CSTDSYGYTF. Here the CDR3 DNA reads TGCAGCACCGACAGCTATGGCTACACCTTC.

This clone occurred a few times. The V and J genes are TRBV4-3 and TRBJ2-7; no reliable D call. The length of the CDR3 is 13 residues. The germline CDR1 and CDR2 sequences are LGHNA and YSLEER. V shed 0 bases and J shed 7 bases, with 10 bases lying between them. The CDR3 DNA follows: TGCGCCAGCAGCCAAGAAGGTTGGGATGAGCAGTACTTC. Translating gives CASSQEGWDEQYF.

The CDR3 is CASSLQVKVLGGTEAFF. CDR3 sequence (DNA): TGTGCCAGCAGCTTACAGGTCAAGGTTCTCGGGGGCACTGAAGCTTTCTTT. The chain combines TRBV7-2 with TRBJ1-1; possible D gene TRBD1, 5 bases. CDR3 length: 17 amino acids. V gave up 2 bases and J gave up 4 bases, with 20 bases separating them. In germline, CDR1 is SGHTA, CDR2 FQGNSA. The whole variable domain, filled in from reference TRBV7-2 and TRBJ1-1, reads GAGVSQSPSNKVTEKGKDVELRCDPISGHTALYWYRQSLGQGLEFLIYFQGNSAPDKSGLPSDRFSAERTGGSVSTLTIQRTQQEDSAVYLCASSLQVKVLGGTEAFFGQGTRLTVV.

The chain employs TRBV12-3 or TRBV12-4 and TRBJ1-1; D gene ambiguous. This CDR3 contains 11 residues. The V gene lost 7 bases and the J gene lost 1 base, with 4 bases spanning the gap. CDR3 residues: CASTANTEAFF. In DNA, the CDR3 is TGTGCCAGCACCGCGAACACTGAAGCTTTCTTT.

This clone was counted between two and nine times. This chain connects TRBV11-1 to TRBJ2-3; 8 bases are a match to TRBD2. This CDR3 has 16 residues. V gave up 3 bases and J gave up 0 bases; unmatched junction bases: 5. In germline, CDR1 is SGHAT, CDR2 FQDESV (reference sequence). CDR3 DNA sequence: TGTGCCAGCAGCTTCTCAGCGGGGGCTAGCACAGATACGCAGTATTTT. Protein: CASSFSAGASTDTQYF. The full variable domain, its missing parts supplied by reference TRBV11-1 and TRBJ2-3, is EAEVAQSPRYKITEKSQAVAFWCDPISGHATLYWYRQILGQGPELLVQFQDESVVDDSQLPKDRFSAERLKGVDSTLKIQPAELGDSAMYLCASSFSAGASTDTQYFGPGTRLTVL.

This chain connects TRBV2 to TRBJ1-2; tentative D call: TRBD1 (6 bases). CDR1 is SNHLY, CDR2 FYNNEI, per germline. The ends were cut back, 7 bases at V and 7 bases at J, with 19 bases in the middle. This CDR3 has 14 residues. In DNA, the CDR3 is TGTGCCAGCACCCGAGGACCGGGGGCCGGTGGCTACACCTTC. Residues: CASTRGPGAGGYTF.

This clone was seen only a few times. V and J are TRBV19 and TRBJ2-1, with 8 positions matching TRBD1. V lost 0 bases and J lost 10; bases outside the gene matches: 2. CDR3 length: 13 amino acids. CDR1 and CDR2 (germline): LNHDA, SQIVND (reference sequence). The CDR3 region has the DNA TGTGCCAGTAGTATAGACAGGGGGCTGGAGCAGTTCTTC. Its translation: CASSIDRGLEQFF.

The J gene is TRBJ1-4, the V gene TRBV11-2; D remains ambiguous. The CDR3 consists of 15 residues. CDR1 and CDR2 (germline): SGHAT, FQNNGV. Trimming left V 0 bases short and J 6 bases short, with 11 bases between. CDR3 DNA: TGTGCCAGCAGCTTAGAGGATGGAGGACATGAAAAACTGTTTTTT. Residues: CASSLEDGGHEKLFF.

The chain joins TRBV2 to TRBJ2-7, with D unresolved. Germline V gives CDR1 SNHLY, CDR2 FYNNEI. The V end lost 4 bases, the J end lost 0 bases, and 19 bases lay between the germline ends. The CDR3 is 17 amino acids. CDR3 sequence (DNA): TGTGCCAGCAGTGCCCTCCAATCAAGAAACCCCTCCTACGAGCAGTACTTC. Residues: CASSALQSRNPSYEQYF.

V gene TRBV25-1 combines with J gene TRBJ1-2; TRBD1 is a possible D gene (5 bases). Germline V lookup: CDR1 MGHDK, CDR2 SYGVNS. The CDR3 extends over 14 amino acids. V lost 2 bases to trimming and J lost 8 bases, with 15 bases between them. The DNA for the CDR3 is TGTGCCAGCAGTGAAGGGGCCTCGTTGGGCGGCTACACCTTC. It is translated as CASSEGASLGGYTF.

V gene TRBV5-1 combines with J gene TRBJ2-5; 11 nucleotides align to TRBD1. Germline assignment: CDR1 SGHRS and CDR2 YFSETQ. Trimming cost V 3 bases and J 5 bases; bases outside gene matches: 3. This CDR3 has 14 amino acids. This CDR3 reads CASSSGQGAETQYF. CDR3 DNA sequence: TGCGCCAGCAGCTCCGGACAGGGGGCCGAGACCCAGTACTTC.

This clone was seen a handful of times. The V and J genes are TRBV29-1 and TRBJ1-1; D perhaps matches TRBD1 (5 bases). Germline CDR1 and CDR2: SQVTM and ANQGSEA. This CDR3 region has 12 residues. V was pared by 3 bases and J by 6 bases, with 11 bases between. The CDR3 DNA sequence: TGCAGCGTTGAGCAGGGCAGGGCTGAAGCTTTCTTT. Its translation is CSVEQGRAEAFF.

The J gene is TRBJ2-3, the V gene TRBV29-1; no definite D call. In germline, CDR1 is SQVTM, CDR2 ANQGSEA. V was shortened by 6 bases and J by 4 bases, with 20 bases between the two germline ends. The CDR3 is 15 residues long. CDR3 sequence reads: CSVTFRLSSPDTQYF. DNA of the CDR3: TGCAGCGTCACCTTTCGACTTTCAAGTCCAGATACGCAGTATTTT.